The clone carrying this T cell receptor beta chain was seen only once. This entry is derived from a study of control samples from healthy donors and cancer patients. Profiled with immunoSEQ multiplex PCR; TCRdb holds only in-frame clones, not every one. The sample has around 100,000 clones, roughly 90% seen once; the top ten hold approximately 15%. The CDR3 runs 15 residues. V lost 2 bases and J 0 bases, leaving 10 bases between the germline ends. CDR1 is MNHEY, CDR2 SVGAGI, per germline. Sequenced: blood. The receptor comes from a woman aged 70-85 years in good health. The chain carries TRBV6-5 and TRBJ1-2, with TRBD1 as a possible D gene (6 bases). CDR3 residues: CASSYPRDTNYGYTF. DNA of the CDR3: TGTGCCAGCAGTTACCCTCGGGACACTAACTATGGCTACACCTTC.